Each of the 13 T cell receptor beta chains below was sequenced from the same sample in a study of shared clonotypes between healthy human individuals. The table came from immunoSEQ multiplex PCR; TCRdb's copy has only in-frame clones and leaves some out. This table has fewer than 600,000 clones, roughly 77% appearing once. Input material: PBMCs. The receptors stem from a middle-aged woman in good health. Some clones in this sample may be carry-over from other donors' samples.

The J gene is TRBJ1-5, the V gene TRBV25-1; 9 bases match TRBD1. Per the germline V gene, CDR1 is MGHDK and CDR2 is SYGVNS. The CDR3 loop spans 17 amino acids. The J segment lost 6 bases and the V segment lost 3 bases, leaving 12 bases of the junction unmatched. CDR3 residues: CASSDSYATGGCQPQHF. The CDR3, as DNA: TGTGCCAGCAGTGATTCCTACGCGACAGGGGGTTGTCAGCCCCAGCATTTT.

Here the CDR3 reads CASSPGTSGVLETQYF. The CDR3 region has the DNA TGTGCCAGTAGTCCCGGGACTAGCGGGGTTCTGGAGACCCAGTACTTC. This sequence joins TRBV19 and TRBJ2-5; TRBD2 matches at 13 bases. Trimming removed 5 bases from V and 5 bases from J; junction bases left unmatched: 8. The CDR3 length is 16 residues. The V gene's germline CDR1 is LNHDA and CDR2 SQIVND (reference sequence).

The chain couples TRBV7-9 to TRBJ1-2, with D uncertain. CDR1 and CDR2 from the germline V gene are SEHNR and FQNEAQ (reference sequence). Trimming removed 5 bases at V and 4 bases at J, with 14 bases between. This CDR3 is 14 amino acids long. The CDR3 loop reads CASSLPAESYGYTF. CDR3 coding DNA: TGTGCCAGCAGCCTACCAGCAGAGTCCTATGGCTACACCTTC.

As for this clone: Other DNA sequences from this sample encode an identical CDR3 as well. The V gene is TRBV9, the J gene TRBJ2-5, with D uncertain. In germline, CDR1 is SGDLS, CDR2 YYNGEE. V gave up 1 base and J gave up 4 bases, with 8 bases separating them. This CDR3 is built from 13 residues. This CDR3 is CASSVSGGETQYF. The CDR3 nucleotides are TGTGCCAGCAGCGTATCGGGCGGAGAGACCCAGTACTTC.

This clone was observed a handful of times. The J gene is TRBJ2-5, the V gene TRBV4-3; D is unclear. CDR1 and CDR2 from the germline V gene are LGHNA and YSLEER. CDR3 size: 14 residues. The V and J ends lost 3 bases and 0 bases respectively, with 8 bases between them. CDR3 sequence: CASSHLTNQETQYF. In nucleotides, the CDR3 is TGCGCCAGCAGCCATTTAACTAACCAAGAGACCCAGTACTTC.

The rearrangement joins TRBV18 to TRBJ2-3, with D uncertain. Deletions cut 5 bases from V and 0 bases from J, with 9 bases between. Germline assignment: CDR1 KGHSH and CDR2 LQKENI. The CDR3 has 14 amino acids. This CDR3 reads CASSSQTSTDTQYF. In DNA, the CDR3 is TGTGCCAGCTCATCCCAAACTAGCACAGATACGCAGTATTTT.

Of note for this clone: Since the CDR3 does not end with the conserved phenylalanine or tryptophan, this likely comes from a read error. The DNA is left out, because the CDR3 cannot be placed on it with certainty; the CDR3 is given as TCRdb lists it. This chain joins TRBV11-1 and TRBJ2-3; the DNA was not compared with TRBD2, the D call given in the table. Germline CDR1 SGHAT, CDR2 FQDESV (reference sequence). The length of the CDR3 is 14 amino acids, counting both ends. The CDR3 loop reads CASSSPTLISPPIC.

This chain connects TRBV15 to TRBJ1-2; D perhaps matches TRBD1 (5 bases). The CDR3 has 17 amino acids. The germline V gene encodes CDR1 LNHNV and CDR2 YYDKDF (reference sequence). V shed 1 base and J shed 0 bases, with 15 bases lying between them. CDR3 sequence: CATSRVGGVLANYGYTF. Here the CDR3 DNA reads TGTGCCACCAGCAGAGTGGGGGGTGTCCTAGCTAACTATGGCTACACCTTC.

V usage is TRBV7-8 and J usage is TRBJ2-1; D ambiguous. The CDR3 consists of 14 residues. Germline V gene sequence: CDR1 SGHVS, CDR2 FQNEAQ. Trimming cost V 6 bases and J 1 base, with 10 bases left between them. CDR3 coding DNA: TGTGCCAGCAGGCCGGGCTCGTCCTACAATGAGCAGTTCTTC. Amino acids: CASRPGSSYNEQFF.

The chain links TRBV19 to TRBJ2-7; 7 positions agree with TRBD2. Germline V lookup: CDR1 LNHDA, CDR2 SQIVND (reference sequence). There are 15 residues in the CDR3. Germline trimming cut 5 bases from V and 2 bases from J; bases unmatched to any gene: 9. The CDR3 loop is CASSLRGSGPYEQYF. CDR3 nucleotide sequence: TGTGCCAGTAGTCTCCGGGGTAGCGGGCCCTACGAGCAGTACTTC.

The rearrangement links TRBV28 to TRBJ1-5; TRBD1 matches at 10 bases. The CDR3 runs to 16 residues. V dropped 10 bases and J dropped 1; count of bases not matched to a gene: 10. CDR1 is MDHEN and CDR2 is SYDVKM in the germline V gene. The CDR3 region is CATRDRGFESNQPQHF. The CDR3 nucleotides read TGTGCCACCCGGGACAGGGGCTTCGAGAGCAATCAGCCCCAGCATTTT.

The chain couples TRBV2 to TRBJ2-1; TRBD2 might be the D (6 bases). Trimming removed 6 bases at V and 0 bases at J, with 12 bases between. The CDR3 is 15 residues long. The germline CDR1 and CDR2 sequences are SNHLY and FYNNEI. The CDR3 DNA is TGTGCCAGCAGGACGGACGGGAGCTCCTACAATGAGCAGTTCTTC. Its protein product is CASRTDGSSYNEQFF.

The CDR3 DNA reads as TGTGCCAGCAGCACGGGTTCGGGGAACACTGAAGCTTTCTTT. It translates to CASSTGSGNTEAFF. The chain joins TRBV6-5 to TRBJ1-1, with unresolved D. The CDR3 is 14 amino acids. The germline V gene encodes CDR1 MNHEY and CDR2 SVGAGI. The germline V and J ends were trimmed by 6 bases and 1 base, with 12 bases remaining between them.